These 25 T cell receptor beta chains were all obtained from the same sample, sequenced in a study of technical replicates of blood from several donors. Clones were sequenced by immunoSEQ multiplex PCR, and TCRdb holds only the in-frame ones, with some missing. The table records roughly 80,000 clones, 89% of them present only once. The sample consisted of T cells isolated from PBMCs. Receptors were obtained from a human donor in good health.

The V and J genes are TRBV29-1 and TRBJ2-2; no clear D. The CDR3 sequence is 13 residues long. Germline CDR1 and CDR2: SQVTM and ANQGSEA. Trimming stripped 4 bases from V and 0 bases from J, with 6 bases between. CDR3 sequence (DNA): TGCAGCGTTGCCCCCACGAACACCGGGGAGCTGTTTTTT. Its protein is CSVAPTNTGELFF.

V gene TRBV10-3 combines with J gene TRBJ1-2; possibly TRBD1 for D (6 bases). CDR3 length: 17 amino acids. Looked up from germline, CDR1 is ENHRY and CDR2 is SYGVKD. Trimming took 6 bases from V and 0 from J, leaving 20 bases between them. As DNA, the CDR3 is TGTGCCATCAGCCCACCGGGGGGGCAATTACCTAACTATGGCTACACCTTC. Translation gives CAISPPGGQLPNYGYTF.

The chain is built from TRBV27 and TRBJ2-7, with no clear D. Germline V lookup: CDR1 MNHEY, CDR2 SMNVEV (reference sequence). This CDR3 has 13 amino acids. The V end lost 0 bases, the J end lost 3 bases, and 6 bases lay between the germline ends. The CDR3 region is CASSLSRVYEQYF. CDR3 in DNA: TGTGCCAGCAGTTTATCTCGCGTCTACGAGCAGTACTTC.

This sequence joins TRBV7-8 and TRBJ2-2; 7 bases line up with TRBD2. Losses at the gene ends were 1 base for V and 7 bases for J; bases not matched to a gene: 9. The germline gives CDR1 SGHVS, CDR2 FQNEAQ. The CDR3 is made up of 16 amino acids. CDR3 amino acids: CASSLVSNGGSGELFF. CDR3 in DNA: TGTGCCAGCAGCTTAGTTTCGAATGGCGGGAGCGGGGAGCTGTTTTTT.

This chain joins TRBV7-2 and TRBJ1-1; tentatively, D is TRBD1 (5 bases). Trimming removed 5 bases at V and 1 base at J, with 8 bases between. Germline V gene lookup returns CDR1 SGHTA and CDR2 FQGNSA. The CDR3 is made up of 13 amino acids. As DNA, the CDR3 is TGTGCCAGCAGCAAGACAGAGAACACTGAAGCTTTCTTT. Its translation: CASSKTENTEAFF.

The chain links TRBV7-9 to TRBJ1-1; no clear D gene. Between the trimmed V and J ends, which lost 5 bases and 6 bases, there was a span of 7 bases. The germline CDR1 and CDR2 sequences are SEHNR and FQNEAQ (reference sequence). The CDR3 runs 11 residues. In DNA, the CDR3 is TGTGCCAGCAGCCGGTTCGCTGAAGCTTTCTTT. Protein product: CASSRFAEAFF.

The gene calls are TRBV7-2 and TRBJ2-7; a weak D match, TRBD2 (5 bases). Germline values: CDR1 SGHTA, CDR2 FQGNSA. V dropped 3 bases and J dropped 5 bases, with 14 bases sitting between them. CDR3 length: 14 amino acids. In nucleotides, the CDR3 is TGTGCCAGCAGCTTCAGTGGGAGAACTAACGAGCAGTACTTC. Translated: CASSFSGRTNEQYF.

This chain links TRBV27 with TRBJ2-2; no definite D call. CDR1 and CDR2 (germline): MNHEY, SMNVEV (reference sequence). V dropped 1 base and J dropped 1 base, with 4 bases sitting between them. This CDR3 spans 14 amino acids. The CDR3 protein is CASSLWQNTGELFF. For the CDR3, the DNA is TGTGCCAGCAGTTTATGGCAGAACACCGGGGAGCTGTTTTTT.

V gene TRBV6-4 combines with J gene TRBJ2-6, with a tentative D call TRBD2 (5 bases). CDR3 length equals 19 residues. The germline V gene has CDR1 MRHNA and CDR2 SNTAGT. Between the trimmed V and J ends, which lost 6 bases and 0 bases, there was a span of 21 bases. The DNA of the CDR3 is TGTGCCAGCAGGTTCCCTGGTCCGGGAAACAGCTCTGGGGCCAACGTCCTGACTTTC. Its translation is CASRFPGPGNSSGANVLTF.

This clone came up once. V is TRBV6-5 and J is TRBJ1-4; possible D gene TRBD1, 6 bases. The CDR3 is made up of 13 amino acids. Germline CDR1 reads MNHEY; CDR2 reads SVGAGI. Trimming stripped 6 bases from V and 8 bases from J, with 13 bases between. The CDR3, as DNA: TGTGCCAGCAGAGGGGGGGGACAAGAAAAACTGTTTTTT. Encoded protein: CASRGGGQEKLFF.

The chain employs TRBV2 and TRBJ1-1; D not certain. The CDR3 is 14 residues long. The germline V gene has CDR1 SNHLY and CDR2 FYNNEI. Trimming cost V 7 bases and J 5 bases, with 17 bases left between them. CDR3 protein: CASIPGSGGTEAFF. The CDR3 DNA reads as TGTGCCAGCATTCCGGGATCCGGTGGAACTGAAGCTTTCTTT.

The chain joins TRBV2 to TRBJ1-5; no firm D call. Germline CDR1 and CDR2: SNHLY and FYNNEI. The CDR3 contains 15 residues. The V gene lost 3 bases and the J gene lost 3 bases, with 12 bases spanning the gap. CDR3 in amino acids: CASSDMARLNQPQHF. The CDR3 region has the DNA TGTGCCAGCAGTGATATGGCTAGGCTCAATCAGCCCCAGCATTTT.

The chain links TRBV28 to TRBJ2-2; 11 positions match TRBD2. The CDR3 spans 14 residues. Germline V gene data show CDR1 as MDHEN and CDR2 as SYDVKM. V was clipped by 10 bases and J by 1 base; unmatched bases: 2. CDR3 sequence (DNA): TGTGCCATCGGGACTAGCGGGAACACCGGGGAGCTGTTTTTT. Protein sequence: CAIGTSGNTGELFF.

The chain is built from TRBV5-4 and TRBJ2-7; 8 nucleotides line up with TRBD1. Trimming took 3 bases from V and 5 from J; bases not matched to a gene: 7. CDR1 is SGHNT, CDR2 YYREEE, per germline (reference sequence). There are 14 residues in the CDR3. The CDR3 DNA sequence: TGTGCCAGCAGCTACCGGGACAGGAGACACGAGCAGTACTTC. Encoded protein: CASSYRDRRHEQYF.

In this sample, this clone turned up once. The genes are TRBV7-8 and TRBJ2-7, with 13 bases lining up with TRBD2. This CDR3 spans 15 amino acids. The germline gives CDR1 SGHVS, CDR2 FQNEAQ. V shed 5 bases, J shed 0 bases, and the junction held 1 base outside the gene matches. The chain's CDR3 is CASSRTSGSSYEQYF. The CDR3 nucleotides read TGTGCCAGCAGCAGGACTAGCGGGAGCTCCTACGAGCAGTACTTC. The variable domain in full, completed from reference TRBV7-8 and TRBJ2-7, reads GAGVSQSPRYKVAKRGQDVALRCDPISGHVSLFWYQQALGQGPEFLTYFQNEAQLDKSGLPSDRFFAERPEGSVSTLKIQRTQQEDSAVYLCASSRTSGSSYEQYFGPGTRLTVT.

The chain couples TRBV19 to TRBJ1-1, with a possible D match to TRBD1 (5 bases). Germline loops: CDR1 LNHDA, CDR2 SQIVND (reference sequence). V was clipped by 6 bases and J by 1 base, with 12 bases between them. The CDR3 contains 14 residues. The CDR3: CASRDGATNTEAFF. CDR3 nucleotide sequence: TGTGCCAGTAGGGATGGGGCTACGAACACTGAAGCTTTCTTT. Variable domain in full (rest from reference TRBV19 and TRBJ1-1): DGGITQSPKYLFRKEGQNVTLSCEQNLNHDAMYWYRQDPGQGLRLIYYSQIVNDFQKGDIAEGYSVSREKKESFPLTVTSAQKNPTAFYLCASRDGATNTEAFFGQGTRLTVV.

As DNA, the CDR3 is TGTGCCAGCAGCTTAGGAGGGGCGGGGGAGACCCAGTACTTC. Translation gives CASSLGGAGETQYF. The chain has TRBV7-8 and TRBJ2-5; a weak D match, TRBD2 (6 bases). The CDR3 spans 14 residues. Trimming took 1 base from V and 5 from J, leaving 11 bases between them. The germline V gene encodes CDR1 SGHVS and CDR2 FQNEAQ.

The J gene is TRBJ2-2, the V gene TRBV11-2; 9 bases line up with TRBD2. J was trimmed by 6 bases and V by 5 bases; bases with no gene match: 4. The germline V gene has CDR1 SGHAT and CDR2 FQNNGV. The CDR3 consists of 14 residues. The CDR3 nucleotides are TGTGCCAGCAGCCCGAGGACTAGCGCCGGGGAGCTGTTTTTT. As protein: CASSPRTSAGELFF.

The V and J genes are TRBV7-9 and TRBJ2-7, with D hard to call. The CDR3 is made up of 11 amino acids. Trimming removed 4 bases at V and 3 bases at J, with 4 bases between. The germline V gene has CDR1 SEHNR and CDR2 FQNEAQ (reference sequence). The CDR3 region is CASSSNYEQYF. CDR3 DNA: TGTGCCAGCAGCTCCAACTACGAGCAGTACTTC.

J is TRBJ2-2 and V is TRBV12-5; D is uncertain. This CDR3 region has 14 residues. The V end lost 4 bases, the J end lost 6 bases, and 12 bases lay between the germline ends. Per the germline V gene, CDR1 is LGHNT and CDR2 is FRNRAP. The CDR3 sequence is CASGSDIFSGELFF. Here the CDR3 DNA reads TGTGCTAGTGGTTCCGACATTTTTTCCGGGGAGCTGTTTTTT.

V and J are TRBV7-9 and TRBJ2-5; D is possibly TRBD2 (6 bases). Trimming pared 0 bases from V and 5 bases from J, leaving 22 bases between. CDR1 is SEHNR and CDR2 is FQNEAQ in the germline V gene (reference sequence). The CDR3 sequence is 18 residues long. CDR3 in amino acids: CASSLARPAGGSLETQYF. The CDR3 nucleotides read TGTGCCAGCAGCTTAGCGCGACCAGCGGGTGGAAGTTTGGAGACCCAGTACTTC.

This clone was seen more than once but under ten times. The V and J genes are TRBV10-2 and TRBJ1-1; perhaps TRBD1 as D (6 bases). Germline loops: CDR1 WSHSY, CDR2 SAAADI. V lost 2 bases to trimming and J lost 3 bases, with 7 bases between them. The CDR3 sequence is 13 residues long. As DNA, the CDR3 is TGCGCCAGCAGTGAGCACAGGGACACTGAAGCTTTCTTT. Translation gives CASSEHRDTEAFF.

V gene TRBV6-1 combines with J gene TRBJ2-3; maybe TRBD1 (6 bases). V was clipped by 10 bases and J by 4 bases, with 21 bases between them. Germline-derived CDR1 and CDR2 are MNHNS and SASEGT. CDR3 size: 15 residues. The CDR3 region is CATFRRQGNADTQYF. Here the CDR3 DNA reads TGTGCCACCTTCCGGCGGCAGGGGAACGCAGATACGCAGTATTTT.

As DNA, the CDR3 is TGTGCCAGCAGCTTGTTGGTAGCGGGAGGGAAGTTGGATACGCAGTATTTT. The encoded protein is CASSLLVAGGKLDTQYF. The chain joins TRBV5-6 to TRBJ2-3; TRBD2 matches at 11 bases. After removal of 1 base from V and 6 bases from J, the junction contained 10 bases not matched to a gene. The CDR3 totals 17 residues. Germline V gene sequence: CDR1 SGHDT, CDR2 YYEEEE.

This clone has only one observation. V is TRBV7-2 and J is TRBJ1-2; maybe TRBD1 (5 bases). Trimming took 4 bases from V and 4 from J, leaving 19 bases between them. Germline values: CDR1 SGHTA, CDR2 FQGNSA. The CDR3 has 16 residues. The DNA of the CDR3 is TGTGCCAGCAGCTCAAGTCAGGTTGGGGGGATCTATGGCTACACCTTC. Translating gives CASSSSQVGGIYGYTF.